This section outlines one T cell receptor (beta chain) sequence together with its context. The antigen is unknown. Primers for the PCR totalled 60 Vbeta and 13 Jbeta. Sequenced by immunoSEQ multiplex PCR; TCRdb stores in-frame clones only, minus some. The sample carries approximately 35,000 clones, 65% to 75% recorded once. This entry belongs to a study of cytomegalovirus exposure and HLA in healthy donors. General observations from the study: When presence/absence was analysed, sequencing depth was taken to be roughly uniform across donors.

Trimming at V came to 5 bases and at J to 1 base, leaving 4 bases not matched to a gene. Germline values: CDR1 ENHRY, CDR2 SYGVKD. The CDR3 is 15 amino acids. The chain recombines TRBV10-3 with TRBJ2-3, with 9 positions matching TRBD2. The specimen sequenced was PBMCs. This TCR came from a man aged 35 to 55 in good health and CMV-seropositive. The CDR3 DNA reads as TGTGCCATCAGTATTGGCGGGGGGGGCACAGATACGCAGTATTTT. Protein sequence: CAISIGGGGTDTQYF.